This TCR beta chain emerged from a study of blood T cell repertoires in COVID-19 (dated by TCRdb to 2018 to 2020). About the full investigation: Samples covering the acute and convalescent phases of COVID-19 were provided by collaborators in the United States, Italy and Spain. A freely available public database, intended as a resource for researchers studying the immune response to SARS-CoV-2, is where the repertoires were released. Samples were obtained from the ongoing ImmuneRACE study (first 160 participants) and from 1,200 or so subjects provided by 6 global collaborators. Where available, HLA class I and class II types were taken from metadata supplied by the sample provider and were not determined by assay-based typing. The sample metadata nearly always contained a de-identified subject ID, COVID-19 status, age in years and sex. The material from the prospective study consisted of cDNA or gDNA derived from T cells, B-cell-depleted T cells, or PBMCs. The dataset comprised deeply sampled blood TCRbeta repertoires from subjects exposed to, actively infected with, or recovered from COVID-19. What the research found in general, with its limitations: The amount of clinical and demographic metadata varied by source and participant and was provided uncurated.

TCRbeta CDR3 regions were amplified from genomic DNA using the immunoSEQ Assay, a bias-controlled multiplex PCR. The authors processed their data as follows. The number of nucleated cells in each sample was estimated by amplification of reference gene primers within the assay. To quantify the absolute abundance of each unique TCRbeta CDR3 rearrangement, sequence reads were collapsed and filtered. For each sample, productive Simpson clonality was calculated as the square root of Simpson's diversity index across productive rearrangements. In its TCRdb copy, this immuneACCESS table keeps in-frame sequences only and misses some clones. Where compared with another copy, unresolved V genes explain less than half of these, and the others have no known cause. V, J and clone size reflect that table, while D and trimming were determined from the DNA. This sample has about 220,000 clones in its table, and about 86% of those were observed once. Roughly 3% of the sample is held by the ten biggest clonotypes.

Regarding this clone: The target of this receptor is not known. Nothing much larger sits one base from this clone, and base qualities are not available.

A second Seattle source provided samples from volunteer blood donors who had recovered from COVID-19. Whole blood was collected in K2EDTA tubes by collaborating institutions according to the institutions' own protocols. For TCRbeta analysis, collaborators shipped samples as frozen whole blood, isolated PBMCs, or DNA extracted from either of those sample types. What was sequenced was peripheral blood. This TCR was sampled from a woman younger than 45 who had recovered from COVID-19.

In nucleotide form, the sequence is TGTGCCAGTAACCCATTCGGGACAGGGTATCAGCCCCAGCATTTT. It translates to CASNPFGTGYQPQHF. The chain was built from TRBV19 and TRBJ1-5, with 9 junctional bases fitting TRBD1. The CDR3, cysteine through phenylalanine, is 15 amino acids long. Solely the CDR3 DNA is kept, with 45 bases framed from the first base. CDR1 LNHDA and CDR2 SQIVND were looked up in the germline V gene (reference sequence). V and J are trimmed by 7 bases and 5 bases, and the gene matches miss 9 bases of the junction.